This T cell receptor beta chain stems from a study of CD8 T cells in ankylosing spondylitis. Study-level results: Within peripheral blood, clones linked to disease were CD8+ and relatively rare. As reported, disease-linked clones showed significant enrichment in matched ankylosing spondylitis synovial fluid. In ankylosing spondylitis blood, a motif of eight highly homologous TCR beta variants appeared characteristic. Earlier reports found some motif variants in synovial fluid and blood in reactive arthritis.

About this clonotype: Its antigen is still unknown.

With molecular barcodes, quantitative 5'-RACE was used to make the TCR beta libraries. TCRdb used MiXCR to reprocess the 5' RACE reads, holding one entry per CDR3 protein. Here the sample spans about 440,000 distinct CDR3 sequences, about 15% being singletons. Germline CDR1 and CDR2: DFQATT and SNEGSKA (reference sequence). This CDR3 contains 12 residues. Trimming took 7 bases from V and 1 from J, leaving 10 bases between them. The J gene is TRBJ1-2, the V gene TRBV20-1; D not certain. The sample consisted of blood, either unsorted or a sorted T cell fraction (not recorded which). The clonotype originates from a male donor with ankylosing spondylitis. CDR3 sequence: CSEVRLNYGYTF. CDR3 sequence (DNA): TGCAGTGAAGTCAGACTTAACTATGGCTACACCTTC.